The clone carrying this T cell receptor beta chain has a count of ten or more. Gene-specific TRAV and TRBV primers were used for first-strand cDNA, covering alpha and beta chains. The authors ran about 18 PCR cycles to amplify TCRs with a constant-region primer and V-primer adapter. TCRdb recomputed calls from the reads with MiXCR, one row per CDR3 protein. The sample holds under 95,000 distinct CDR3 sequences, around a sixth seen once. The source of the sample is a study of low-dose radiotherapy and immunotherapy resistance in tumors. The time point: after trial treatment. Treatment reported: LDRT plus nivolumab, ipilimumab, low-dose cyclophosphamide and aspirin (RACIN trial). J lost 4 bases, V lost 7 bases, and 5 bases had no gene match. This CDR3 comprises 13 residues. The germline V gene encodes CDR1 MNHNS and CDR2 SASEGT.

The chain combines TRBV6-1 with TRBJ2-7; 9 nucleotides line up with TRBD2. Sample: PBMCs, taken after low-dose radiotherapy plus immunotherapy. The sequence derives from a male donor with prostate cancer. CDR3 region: CASTSGMFYEQYF. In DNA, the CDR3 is TGTGCCAGCACTAGCGGGATGTTTTACGAGCAGTACTTC.